The T cell receptor beta chain described here comes from a study of T cells in Graves' hyperthyroidism and ophthalmopathy. Regions amplified from RNA transcripts were the TCR beta CDR3 regions. An initial round of RT-PCR targeting the TCR CDR3 relied on the HTBI primer set. TCRdb reprocessed the multiplex PCR reads with MiXCR, giving one entry per CDR3 protein. The table has fewer than 550,000 distinct CDR3 sequences, around 22% seen once. Study-wide results and limits: Among clonotypes expanded in thyroid above 0.001, most were also found in blood.

CDR1 and CDR2 from the germline V gene are MDHEN and SYDVKM. The CDR3 sequence is 16 residues long. J lost 3 bases, V lost 6 bases, and 9 bases had no gene match. This clonotype has at least ten counts. What it binds is unknown. Enrolled ophthalmopathy patients presented with a Clinical Activity Score of at least 3, a NOSPECS grade of at least 4, and disease duration under 3 months. Source material for PBMCs was 10 ml fresh peripheral blood. The TCR originated in a woman aged 25 to 39 with Graves' ophthalmopathy. The chain recombines TRBV28 with TRBJ2-5; 11 bases match TRBD1. The sample taken for sequencing was blood. The CDR3 coding sequence is TGTGCCAGCAGATTTGCCGGGACAGGGGGGGAAGAGACCCAGTACTTC. It encodes CASRFAGTGGEETQYF.